Presented here are 26 T cell receptor beta chains from one specimen sequenced in a study of T cell changes during pregnancy in multiple sclerosis. The assay was immunoSEQ multiplex PCR, and TCRdb's table has in-frame clones only and misses some. The repertoire holds approximately 90,000 clones, with 91% as singletons. This sample comprised peripheral blood, obtained after pregnancy. Receptors originate from a female donor in good health, enrolled as a control in a pregnancy study.

This rearrangement joins TRBV12-5 to TRBJ2-5; no clear D. Between the trimmed V and J ends, which lost 4 bases and 1 base, there was a span of 7 bases. Germline V gene sequence: CDR1 LGHNT, CDR2 FRNRAP. This CDR3 contains 13 residues. CDR3 protein: CASGSSIQETQYF. DNA for the CDR3: TGTGCTAGTGGTTCGTCTATCCAAGAGACCCAGTACTTC.

This chain connects TRBV4-1 to TRBJ1-4, with D maybe TRBD1 (5 bases). This CDR3 contains 15 residues. V was trimmed by 1 base and J by 8 bases, leaving 14 bases between them. The germline CDR1 and CDR2 sequences are MGHRA and YSYEKL. The CDR3 nucleotides are TGCGCCAGCAGCCAAGCGGGGGTGGCGGGCGAAAAACTGTTTTTT. It is translated as CASSQAGVAGEKLFF.

The J gene is TRBJ1-5, the V gene TRBV19; 7 bases align to TRBD1. The CDR3 sequence is 15 residues long. V shed 2 bases and J 3 bases; nucleotides not matched to a gene: 4. Germline CDR1 is LNHDA and CDR2 is SQIVND (reference sequence). The CDR3 DNA reads as TGTGCCAGTAGTATATCGGGACAGCTCAATCAGCCCCAGCATTTT. The encoded protein is CASSISGQLNQPQHF.

This chain connects TRBV19 to TRBJ2-7, with D unclear. The CDR3 sequence is 13 residues long. The ends were cut back, 1 base at V and 0 bases at J, with 4 bases in the middle. Per germline, CDR1 LNHDA and CDR2 SQIVND (reference sequence). The CDR3 sequence is CASSIVLSYEQYF. The CDR3 nucleotides read TGTGCCAGTAGTATAGTCCTCTCCTACGAGCAGTACTTC.

The chain combines TRBV9 with TRBJ2-5, with D possibly being TRBD1 (6 bases). V was clipped by 0 bases and J by 4 bases, with 13 bases between them. Looked up from germline, CDR1 is SGDLS and CDR2 is YYNGEE. This CDR3 has 15 amino acids. The CDR3 sequence: CASSVDLGAGETQYF. For the CDR3, the DNA is TGTGCCAGCAGCGTAGATCTGGGGGCGGGAGAGACCCAGTACTTC.

This sequence joins TRBV9 and TRBJ2-2; 7 bases agree with TRBD1. Trimming removed 2 bases from V and 1 base from J; junction bases left unmatched: 2. The germline CDR1 and CDR2 sequences are SGDLS and YYNGEE. The CDR3 spans 15 residues. The CDR3 coding sequence is TGTGCCAGCAGCGTTGGACAGGAGAACACCGGGGAGCTGTTTTTT. It yields the protein CASSVGQENTGELFF.

The chain combines TRBV7-9 with TRBJ1-5; 7 positions agree with TRBD1. CDR1 and CDR2 from the germline V gene are SEHNR and FQNEAQ (reference sequence). The CDR3 covers 14 residues. Unmatched junction bases numbered 6, after V lost 4 bases and J lost 6 bases. CDR3 loop: CASSSDRERQPQHF. The CDR3 DNA is TGTGCCAGCAGCTCCGACAGGGAGCGTCAGCCCCAGCATTTT.

This chain connects TRBV11-2 to TRBJ2-7; 8 nucleotides align to TRBD1. The J segment lost 3 bases and the V segment lost 5 bases, leaving 6 bases of the junction unmatched. The length of the CDR3 is 14 residues. Germline CDR1 is SGHAT and CDR2 is FQNNGV. The CDR3 DNA reads TGTGCCAGCAGCGTCGACAGGGGCAACTACGAGCAGTACTTC. As protein: CASSVDRGNYEQYF.

CDR3 in DNA: TGTGCCAGCAGCTTGTCGCAGGTTACGTACGAGCAGTACTTC. This encodes CASSLSQVTYEQYF. The V and J genes are TRBV5-6 and TRBJ2-7; no reliable D call. Germline V CDR1 and CDR2: SGHDT, YYEEEE. There are 14 residues in the CDR3. The V and J ends lost 1 base and 4 bases respectively, with 12 bases between them.

The chain is built from TRBV29-1 and TRBJ2-7; possibly TRBD1 for D (6 bases). The CDR3 length is 13 residues. CDR1 SQVTM and CDR2 ANQGSEA come from the germline V gene. V was pared by 2 bases and J by 3 bases, with 11 bases between. As DNA, the CDR3 is TGCAGCGTTGAATCGGACAGCTTCTACGAGCAGTACTTC. Protein: CSVESDSFYEQYF.

V gene TRBV7-2 combines with J gene TRBJ1-1, with D hard to call. From germline, CDR1 is SGHTA and CDR2 FQGNSA. CDR3 length equals 14 residues. V was pared by 5 bases and J by 7 bases, with 17 bases between. The CDR3 here is CASSPQTAGHEAFF. In DNA, the CDR3 is TGTGCCAGCAGCCCACAGACGGCCGGCCATGAAGCTTTCTTT. Full variable domain (remainder filled in from reference TRBV7-2 and TRBJ1-1): GAGVSQSPSNKVTEKGKDVELRCDPISGHTALYWYRQSLGQGLEFLIYFQGNSAPDKSGLPSDRFSAERTGGSVSTLTIQRTQQEDSAVYLCASSPQTAGHEAFFGQGTRLTVV.

The V and J genes are TRBV29-1 and TRBJ2-1; 7 bases are shared with TRBD2. This CDR3 has 15 amino acids. V was pared by 5 bases and J by 9 bases, with 16 bases of the junction left unmatched. CDR1 and CDR2 (germline): SQVTM, ANQGSEA. Here the CDR3 reads CSVFPSKRGWGEQFF. The CDR3 coding sequence is TGCAGCGTTTTCCCCTCTAAGCGGGGCTGGGGTGAGCAGTTCTTC.

This chain connects TRBV5-1 to TRBJ2-1; a possible D gene is TRBD2 (5 bases). The CDR3 totals 13 residues. The V and J ends lost 5 bases and 9 bases respectively, with 15 bases between them. Germline CDR1 SGHRS, CDR2 YFSETQ. In nucleotides, the CDR3 is TGCGCCAGCAGTTACGATGGGAGTCGTGAGCAGTTCTTC. Its protein product is CASSYDGSREQFF.

The V gene is TRBV14, the J gene TRBJ2-5; 8 bases line up with TRBD1. Germline V gives CDR1 SGHDN, CDR2 FVKESK. This CDR3 has 15 residues. The V gene end was trimmed by 2 bases and the J gene end by 4 bases; junction bases not matched to a gene: 6. The CDR3 DNA is TGTGCCAGCAGCCAATCCTCAGGGGGCATAGAGACCCAGTACTTC. It translates to CASSQSSGGIETQYF.

V is TRBV7-2 and J is TRBJ1-2; possibly TRBD1 for D (5 bases). V was trimmed by 5 bases and J by 4 bases, leaving 17 bases between them. The length of the CDR3 is 15 residues. Germline values: CDR1 SGHTA, CDR2 FQGNSA. The CDR3, as DNA: TGTGCCAGCAGCCCCCGGGTAGGGGATGGCTATGGCTACACCTTC. Protein: CASSPRVGDGYGYTF.

The V call is TRBV6-5, the J call TRBJ1-6; D ambiguous. The length of the CDR3 is 13 residues. Trimming took 8 bases from V and 7 from J, leaving 12 bases between them. Germline CDR1 and CDR2: MNHEY and SVGAGI. The CDR3 DNA reads as TGTGCCAGCTCAACACAGCGGAATTCACCCCTCCACTTT. Amino acids: CASSTQRNSPLHF.

J is TRBJ2-3 and V is TRBV9; tentatively, D is TRBD2 (5 bases). The CDR3 totals 13 residues. From germline, CDR1 is SGDLS and CDR2 YYNGEE. The V end lost 0 bases, the J end lost 5 bases, and 7 bases lay between the germline ends. The CDR3 reads CASSVDGEDTQYF. The CDR3 nucleotides read TGTGCCAGCAGCGTAGACGGGGAAGATACGCAGTATTTT.

J is TRBJ1-1 and V is TRBV5-6, with D uncertain. There are 16 residues in the CDR3. V was pared by 0 bases and J by 1 base, with 13 bases between. The V gene's germline CDR1 is SGHDT and CDR2 YYEEEE. The CDR3 sequence is CASSLVGPRENTEAFF. The CDR3 DNA sequence: TGTGCCAGCAGCTTGGTGGGCCCCCGGGAGAACACTGAAGCTTTCTTT.

The chain links TRBV9 to TRBJ2-7; 7 positions match TRBD1. The V gene end was trimmed by 3 bases and the J gene end by 5 bases; junction bases not matched to a gene: 8. Germline V gene lookup returns CDR1 SGDLS and CDR2 YYNGEE. This CDR3 is 14 amino acids long. CDR3 residues: CASSAQQGFNEQYF. In nucleotides, the CDR3 is TGTGCCAGCAGCGCCCAACAGGGGTTCAACGAGCAGTACTTC.

This clone has just one count. The chain joins TRBV5-6 to TRBJ2-5; D may be TRBD1 (6 bases). TRBJ2-7 matches the DNA end more closely, so the J call is doubtful. Germline V gene sequence: CDR1 SGHDT, CDR2 YYEEEE. The CDR3 has 14 amino acids. CDR3 in amino acids: CASSFRGGTYEQYF. The CDR3 bases are TGTGCCAGCAGCTTCAGAGGGGGTACCTACGAGCAGTACTTC.

DNA of the CDR3: TGTGCCAGCAGTTACGGGCAGAATAGCAATCAGCCCCAGCATTTT. As protein: CASSYGQNSNQPQHF. The J gene is TRBJ1-5, the V gene TRBV6-5; D gene ambiguous. V was trimmed by 2 bases and J by 0 bases, leaving 8 bases between them. The CDR3 extends over 15 amino acids. Germline values: CDR1 MNHEY, CDR2 SVGAGI.

This chain connects TRBV15 to TRBJ1-2; 9 bases are shared with TRBD1. From germline, CDR1 is LNHNV and CDR2 YYDKDF (reference sequence). Losses at the gene ends were 3 bases for V and 3 bases for J; bases not matched to a gene: 5. The CDR3 runs to 15 residues. Written as DNA, the CDR3 is TGTGCCACCAGCAGCCTACAGGGGGCGGACTATGGCTACACCTTC. Translation: CATSSLQGADYGYTF.

The rearrangement uses TRBV5-6 and TRBJ1-3, with D unresolved. V lost 0 bases and J lost 0, with 16 bases in between. The germline CDR1 and CDR2 sequences are SGHDT and YYEEEE. This CDR3 has 18 amino acids. CDR3 amino acids: CASSLVALKESSGNTIYF. The DNA of the CDR3 is TGTGCCAGCAGCTTGGTGGCTCTTAAGGAGAGCTCTGGAAACACCATATATTTT.

This sequence joins TRBV4-3 and TRBJ2-3; 10 positions match TRBD2. There are 16 residues in the CDR3. Trimming at V came to 4 bases and at J to 2 bases, leaving 6 bases not matched to a gene. Germline assignment: CDR1 LGHNA and CDR2 YSLEER. In DNA form, the CDR3 reads TGCGCCAGCAGCCCTCTAGCGGGGGACCTCACAGATACGCAGTATTTT. Encoded protein: CASSPLAGDLTDTQYF.

The rearrangement links TRBV5-5 to TRBJ1-2, with D hard to call. Trimming left V 4 bases short and J 0 bases short, with 13 bases between. This CDR3 has 15 residues. Germline V gene data show CDR1 as SGHKS and CDR2 as YYEKEE (reference sequence). CDR3 bases: TGTGCCAGCAGCCATACACAGCTACCTAACTATGGCTACACCTTC. It yields the protein CASSHTQLPNYGYTF.

The rearrangement joins TRBV5-6 to TRBJ2-7; 10 bases are shared with TRBD1. Germline V gene sequence: CDR1 SGHDT, CDR2 YYEEEE. V lost 0 bases and J lost 3; bases outside the gene matches: 9. The CDR3 is made up of 17 amino acids. The CDR3 bases are TGTGCCAGCAGCTTGGTAATTCCTTGGGACAGGGGCTACGAGCAGTACTTC. Amino acids: CASSLVIPWDRGYEQYF. Filled out from reference TRBV5-6 and TRBJ2-7, the complete variable domain reads DAGVTQSPTHLIKTRGQQVTLRCSPKSGHDTVSWYQQALGQGPQFIFQYYEEEERQRGNFPDRFSGHQFPNYSSELNVNALLLGDSALYLCASSLVIPWDRGYEQYFGPGTRLTVT.